This T cell receptor beta chain was sequenced during a study of cytomegalovirus exposure and HLA in healthy donors. PCR involved 60 Vbeta and 13 Jbeta primers. Clones were sequenced by immunoSEQ multiplex PCR, and TCRdb holds only the in-frame ones, with some missing. The data hold some 150,000 clones, with under 10% observed a single time. This CDR3 contains 14 residues. The trim removed 4 bases at V and 5 bases at J, leaving 7 bases unmatched. Germline V gene data show CDR1 as SGHTA and CDR2 as FQGNSA. The receptor was derived from a woman in her 40s in good health and CMV-seropositive. The sequenced sample consisted of PBMCs. The J gene is TRBJ1-1, the V gene TRBV7-2; TRBD1 aligns across 7 bases. CDR3 loop: CASSYTGAGTEAFF. The CDR3 DNA reads TGTGCCAGCAGCTACACAGGGGCGGGAACTGAAGCTTTCTTT. Variable domain in full (rest from reference TRBV7-2 and TRBJ1-1): GAGVSQSPSNKVTEKGKDVELRCDPISGHTALYWYRQSLGQGLEFLIYFQGNSAPDKSGLPSDRFSAERTGGSVSTLTIQRTQQEDSAVYLCASSYTGAGTEAFFGQGTRLTVV.